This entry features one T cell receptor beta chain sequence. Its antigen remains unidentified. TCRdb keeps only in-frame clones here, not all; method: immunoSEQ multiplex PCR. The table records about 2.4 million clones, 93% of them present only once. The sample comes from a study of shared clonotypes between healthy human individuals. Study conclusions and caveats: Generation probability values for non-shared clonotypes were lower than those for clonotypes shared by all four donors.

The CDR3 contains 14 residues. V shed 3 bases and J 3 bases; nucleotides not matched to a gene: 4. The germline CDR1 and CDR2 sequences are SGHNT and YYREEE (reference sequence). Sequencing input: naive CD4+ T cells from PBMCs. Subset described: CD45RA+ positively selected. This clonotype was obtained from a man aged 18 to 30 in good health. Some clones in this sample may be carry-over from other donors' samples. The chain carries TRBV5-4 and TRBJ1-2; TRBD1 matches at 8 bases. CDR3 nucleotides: TGTGCCAGCAGCTCAGGGGGCCAGTACTATGGCTACACCTTC. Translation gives CASSSGGQYYGYTF.